These T cell receptor beta chains were read from a single sample in a study of identical twins. TCRdb processed the 5' RACE reads anew with MiXCR; each CDR3 protein has one entry. This sample has roughly 1.6 million distinct CDR3 sequences, with around 29% found just once. Sequencing was done on a sample of cord blood. These receptors all stem from a newborn girl in good health. The CDR3 runs from the conserved cysteine through the conserved F or W. D genes are given only for firm matches. Only some rows state a clone size, as once, few, many or a class for expanded clones.

j_call clone_size v_call d_call cdr3_aa cdr3_nt
TRBJ1-4 - TRBV10-3 - CAISGTGWGKLFF TGTGCCATCAGTGGTACGGGATGGGGAAAACTGTTTTTT
TRBJ1-6 - TRBV3-1 TRBD1 CASSQESPPDRDNSPLHF TGTGCCAGCAGCCAAGAGTCCCCACCGGACAGGGACAATTCACCCCTCCACTTT
TRBJ2-7 - TRBV11-1 TRBD2 CASSPTSGGARYEQYF TGTGCCAGCAGCCCGACTAGCGGGGGGGCCAGGTACGAGCAGTACTTC
TRBJ2-1 - TRBV11-2 - CASSLVTRYNEQFF TGTGCCAGCAGCTTAGTAACGCGCTACAATGAGCAGTTCTTC
TRBJ2-3 few TRBV5-1 - CASSLGADSSTDTQYF TGCGCCAGCAGCTTAGGCGCCGATTCTAGCACAGATACGCAGTATTTT
TRBJ1-2 - TRBV12-3/TRBV12-4 TRBD1 CASSSFSGGVGYTF TGTGCCAGCAGTTCATTTTCAGGGGGCGTAGGCTACACCTTC
TRBJ2-5 - TRBV6-6 TRBD2 CASGLSGGWPQYF TGTGCCAGCGGTCTGAGCGGGGGTTGGCCCCAGTACTTC
TRBJ2-3 many TRBV9 - CASSARTTYTDTQYF TGTGCCAGCAGCGCTCGGACGACCTACACAGATACGCAGTATTTT
TRBJ2-7 many TRBV29-1 TRBD2 CSVASGRAYEQYF TGCAGCGTCGCGAGCGGGAGGGCTTACGAGCAGTACTTC
TRBJ2-7 few TRBV7-2 - CASSVSQGPYEQYF TGTGCCAGCAGCGTAAGTCAGGGACCCTACGAGCAGTACTTC
TRBJ2-1 few TRBV12-3/TRBV12-4 - CASSLGTSRDEQFF TGTGCCAGCAGTTTAGGTACTAGCCGCGATGAGCAGTTCTTC
TRBJ1-4 few TRBV21-1 - CASSKEIAGPNEKLFF TGTGCCAGCAGCAAAGAAATCGCAGGGCCTAATGAAAAACTGTTTTTT
TRBJ2-7 few TRBV4-1 - CASSSEAEPYEQYF TGCGCCAGCAGTAGCGAAGCGGAACCCTACGAGCAGTACTTC
TRBJ2-7 - TRBV14 TRBD2 CASSQGFPGLRDRQYF TGTGCCAGCAGCCAAGGATTTCCGGGACTAAGGGATCGGCAGTACTTC
TRBJ2-7 few TRBV16 - CASSQDYSRNTYEQYF TGTGCCAGCAGCCAAGACTACAGTCGCAACACCTACGAGCAGTACTTC
TRBJ1-1 - TRBV11-2 - CASSLGRAPSEAFF TGTGCCAGCAGCTTAGGACGGGCACCGAGTGAAGCTTTCTTT
TRBJ1-1 - TRBV5-6 - CASSVQGGGEAFF TGTGCCAGCAGCGTACAGGGAGGGGGTGAAGCTTTCTTT
TRBJ2-5 - TRBV5-1 - CASSRGGGPEETQYF TGCGCCAGCAGCCGAGGGGGAGGGCCGGAGGAGACCCAGTACTTC